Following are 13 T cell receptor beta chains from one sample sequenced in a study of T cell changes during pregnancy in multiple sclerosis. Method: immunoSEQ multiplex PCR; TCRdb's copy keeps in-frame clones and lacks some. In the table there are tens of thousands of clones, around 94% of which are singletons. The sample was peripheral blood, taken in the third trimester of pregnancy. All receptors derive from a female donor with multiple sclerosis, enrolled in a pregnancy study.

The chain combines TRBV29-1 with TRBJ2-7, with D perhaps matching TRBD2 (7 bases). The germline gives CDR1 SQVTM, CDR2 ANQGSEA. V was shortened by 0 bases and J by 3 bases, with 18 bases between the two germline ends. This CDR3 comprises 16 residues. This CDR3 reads CSVEDPRGDIGYEQYF. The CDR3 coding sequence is TGCAGCGTTGAAGATCCCCGGGGGGACATCGGCTACGAGCAGTACTTC.

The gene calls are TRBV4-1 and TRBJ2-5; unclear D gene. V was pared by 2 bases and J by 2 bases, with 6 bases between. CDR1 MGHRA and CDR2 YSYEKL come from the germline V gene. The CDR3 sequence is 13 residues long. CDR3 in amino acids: CASSQWQQETQYF. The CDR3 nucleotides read TGCGCCAGCAGCCAATGGCAGCAAGAGACCCAGTACTTC.

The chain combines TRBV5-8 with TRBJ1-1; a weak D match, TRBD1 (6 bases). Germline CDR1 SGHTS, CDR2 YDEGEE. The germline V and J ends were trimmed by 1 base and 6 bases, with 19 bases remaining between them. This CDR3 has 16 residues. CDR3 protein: CASSLPVGAGAAEAFF. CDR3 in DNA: TGTGCCAGCAGCTTGCCAGTTGGTGCAGGGGCTGCTGAAGCTTTCTTT.

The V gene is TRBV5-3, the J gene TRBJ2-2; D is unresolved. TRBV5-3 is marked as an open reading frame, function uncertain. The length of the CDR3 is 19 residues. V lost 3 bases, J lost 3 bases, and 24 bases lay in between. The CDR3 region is CARSYKMEKGIVDTGELFF. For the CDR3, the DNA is TGTGCCAGAAGCTATAAAATGGAGAAAGGAATCGTGGACACCGGGGAGCTGTTTTTT.

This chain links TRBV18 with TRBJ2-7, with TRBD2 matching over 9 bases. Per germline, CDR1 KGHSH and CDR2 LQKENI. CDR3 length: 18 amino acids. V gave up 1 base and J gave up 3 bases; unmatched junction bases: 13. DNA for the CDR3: TGTGCCAGCTCACCACGGGTGACTAGCGGCAGTCAATTCTACGAGCAGTACTTC. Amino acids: CASSPRVTSGSQFYEQYF.

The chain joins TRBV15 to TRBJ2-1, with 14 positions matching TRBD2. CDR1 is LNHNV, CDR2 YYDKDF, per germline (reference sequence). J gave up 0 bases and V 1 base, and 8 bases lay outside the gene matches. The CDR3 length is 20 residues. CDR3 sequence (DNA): TGTGCCACCAGCAGAGCTCGGGGGACTAGCGGGAGTGGCTCCTACAATGAGCAGTTCTTC. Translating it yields CATSRARGTSGSGSYNEQFF.

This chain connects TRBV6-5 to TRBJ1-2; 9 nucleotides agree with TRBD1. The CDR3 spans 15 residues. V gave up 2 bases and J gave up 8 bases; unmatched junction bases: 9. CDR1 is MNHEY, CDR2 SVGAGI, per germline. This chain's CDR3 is CASSYGDRVVGGYTF. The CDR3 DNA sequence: TGTGCCAGCAGTTACGGGGACAGGGTGGTCGGCGGCTACACCTTC.

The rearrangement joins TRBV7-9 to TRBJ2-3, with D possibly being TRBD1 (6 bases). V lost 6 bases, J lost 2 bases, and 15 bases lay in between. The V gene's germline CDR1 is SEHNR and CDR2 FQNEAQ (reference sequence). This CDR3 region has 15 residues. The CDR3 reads CASSSGQPHTDTQYF. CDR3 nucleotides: TGTGCCAGCAGTTCCGGACAGCCCCACACAGATACGCAGTATTTT.

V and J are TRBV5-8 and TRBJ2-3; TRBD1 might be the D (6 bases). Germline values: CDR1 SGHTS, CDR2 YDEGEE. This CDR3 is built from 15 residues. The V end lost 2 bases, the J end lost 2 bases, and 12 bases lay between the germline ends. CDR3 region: CASSLGQTNTDTQYF. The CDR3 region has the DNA TGTGCCAGCAGCTTAGGACAGACGAACACAGATACGCAGTATTTT.

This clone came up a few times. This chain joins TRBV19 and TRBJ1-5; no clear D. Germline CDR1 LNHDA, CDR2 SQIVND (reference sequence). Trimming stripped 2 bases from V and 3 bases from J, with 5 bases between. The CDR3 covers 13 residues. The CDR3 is CASSIQNNQPQHF. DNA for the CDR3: TGTGCCAGTAGTATACAGAACAATCAGCCCCAGCATTTT.

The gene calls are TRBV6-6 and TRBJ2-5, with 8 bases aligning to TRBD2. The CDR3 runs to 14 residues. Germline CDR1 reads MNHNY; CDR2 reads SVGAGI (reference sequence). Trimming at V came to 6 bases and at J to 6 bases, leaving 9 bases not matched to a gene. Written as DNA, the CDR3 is TGTGCCAGCAGCAGTCGGGAGGGCCCTAAGACCCAGTACTTC. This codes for CASSSREGPKTQYF.

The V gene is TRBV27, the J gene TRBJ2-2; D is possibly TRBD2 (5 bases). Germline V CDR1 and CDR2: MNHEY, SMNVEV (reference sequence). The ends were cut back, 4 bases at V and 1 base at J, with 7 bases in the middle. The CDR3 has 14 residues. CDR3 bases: TGTGCCAGCAGTTCGGGGTGGAACACCGGGGAGCTGTTTTTT. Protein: CASSSGWNTGELFF.

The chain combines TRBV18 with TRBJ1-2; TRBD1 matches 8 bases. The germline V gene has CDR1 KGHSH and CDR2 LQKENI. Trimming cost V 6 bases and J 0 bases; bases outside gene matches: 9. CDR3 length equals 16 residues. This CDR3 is CASSRTGPPSNYGYTF. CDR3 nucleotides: TGTGCCAGCTCCCGGACAGGGCCGCCTTCTAACTATGGCTACACCTTC.